The source of this T cell receptor (beta chain) is a study of blood T cell repertoires in COVID-19. Overall study: Nucleic acid was either cDNA or gDNA, and it came from T cells, B-cell-depleted T cells, or PBMCs.

Trimming left V 0 bases short and J 8 bases short, with 8 bases between. This CDR3 spans 12 amino acids. Germline CDR1 reads SGHRS; CDR2 reads YFSETQ. Libraries were prepared by immunoSEQ multiplex PCR; TCRdb keeps only in-frame clonotypes and omits some of them. This sample has about 70,000 clones, with roughly 76% found just once. This TCR was recovered from an older woman with acute or convalescent COVID-19. The chain couples TRBV5-1 to TRBJ1-2, with D unclear. Material: peripheral blood. The CDR3 nucleotides are TGCGCCAGCAGCTTGGAAGCGGGGGGCTACACCTTC. Protein product: CASSLEAGGYTF.